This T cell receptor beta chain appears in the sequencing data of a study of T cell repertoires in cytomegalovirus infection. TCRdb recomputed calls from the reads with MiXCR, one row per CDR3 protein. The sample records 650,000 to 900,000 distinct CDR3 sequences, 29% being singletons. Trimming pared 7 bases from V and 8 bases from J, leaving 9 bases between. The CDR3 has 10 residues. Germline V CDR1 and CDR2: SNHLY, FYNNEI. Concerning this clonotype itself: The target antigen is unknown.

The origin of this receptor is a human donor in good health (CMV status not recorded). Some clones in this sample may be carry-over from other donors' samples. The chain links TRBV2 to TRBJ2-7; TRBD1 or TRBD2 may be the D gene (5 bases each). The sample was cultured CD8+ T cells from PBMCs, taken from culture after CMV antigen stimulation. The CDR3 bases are TGTGCCAGCAAGGGACGGAAGCAGTACTTC. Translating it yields CASKGRKQYF.